Below are 32 T cell receptor beta chains sequenced from a single sample in a study of T cells in Graves' hyperthyroidism and ophthalmopathy. The source material, RNA transcripts, was used to amplify TCR beta CDR3 regions. The HTBI primer set served for first-round RT-PCR of the TCR CDR3. TCRdb re-derived calls from the multiplex PCR reads in MiXCR, one entry per CDR3 protein. This table has about 420,000 distinct CDR3 sequences, roughly an eighth appearing once. The sequenced material came from blood. The receptors stem from a woman aged 18-30 years with Graves' hyperthyroidism.

This clonotype was picked up many times. The chain couples TRBV3-1 to TRBJ1-2; possible D gene TRBD1, 5 bases. This CDR3 is 15 amino acids long. CDR1 is LGHDT, CDR2 YNNKEL, per germline (reference sequence). The V end lost 5 bases, the J end lost 6 bases, and 19 bases lay between the germline ends. CDR3 coding DNA: TGTGCCAGCAGCGGAAGCGGAAGGGACTTTGATGGCTACACCTTC. This codes for CASSGSGRDFDGYTF.

CDR3 amino acids: CATTGGGRAYTGELFF. The DNA for the CDR3 is TGTGCCACCACGGGCGGCGGGAGGGCGTACACCGGGGAGCTGTTTTTT. The chain has TRBV15 and TRBJ2-2, with 9 bases matching TRBD2. The CDR3 spans 16 residues. Germline V lookup: CDR1 LNHNV, CDR2 YYDKDF (reference sequence). With V trimmed by 7 bases and J by 3 bases, 9 bases remained unmatched. Drawing the rest from reference TRBV15 and TRBJ2-2, the complete variable domain is DAMVIQNPRYQVTQFGKPVTLSCSQTLNHNVMYWYQQKSSQAPKLLFHYYDKDFNNEADTPDNFQSRRPNTSFCFLDIRSPGLGDTAMYLCATTGGGRAYTGELFFGEGSRLTVL.

In DNA, the CDR3 is TGCAGTGCTAGAGATCGGGGGGGCTATGGCTACACCTTC. Amino acid sequence: CSARDRGGYGYTF. The V and J genes are TRBV20-1 and TRBJ1-2; a possible D gene is TRBD1 (5 bases). The V end was cut by 0 bases, the J end by 4 bases, with 9 bases between. The CDR3 is made up of 13 amino acids. Per the germline V gene, CDR1 is DFQATT and CDR2 is SNEGSKA (reference sequence).

This clonotype came up a few times. The chain carries TRBV7-9 and TRBJ2-2, with D possibly being TRBD1 (6 bases). From germline, CDR1 is SEHNR and CDR2 FQNEAQ (reference sequence). V lost 5 bases and J 5 bases, leaving 15 bases between the germline ends. The CDR3 contains 15 residues. The CDR3 here is CASSIIQGGTGELFF. The CDR3 DNA is TGTGCCAGCAGCATCATACAGGGCGGTACCGGGGAGCTGTTTTTT.

This clonotype was seen repeatedly, ten times or more. The chain carries TRBV20-1 and TRBJ2-7; the D gene is possibly TRBD1 (5 bases). The V end lost 6 bases, the J end lost 2 bases, and 17 bases lay between the germline ends. This CDR3 has 14 amino acids. Germline values: CDR1 DFQATT, CDR2 SNEGSKA (reference sequence). CDR3 in amino acids: CSAHRFGDTYEQYF. The CDR3 DNA reads TGCAGTGCCCACAGGTTTGGTGACACCTACGAGCAGTACTTC.

This clonotype was counted at least ten times. The chain has TRBV2 and TRBJ2-3; D may be TRBD1 or TRBD2 (5 bases each). CDR3 length equals 15 residues. Trimming removed 6 bases from V and 2 bases from J, with 15 bases in between. The germline V gene encodes CDR1 SNHLY and CDR2 FYNNEI. As DNA, the CDR3 is TGTGCCAGCAGACCCGGGACGGGAACCACAGATACGCAGTATTTT. Translation gives CASRPGTGTTDTQYF.

This clonotype was counted many times. This chain uses TRBV4-2 with TRBJ2-6; 9 bases map to TRBD1. Germline values: CDR1 LGHNA, CDR2 YNFKEQ. CDR3 size: 20 residues. V gave up 0 bases and J gave up 1 base; unmatched junction bases: 10. CDR3 loop: CASSQDGGTGYTSGANVLTF. CDR3 DNA: TGTGCCAGCAGCCAAGACGGGGGGACAGGGTATACGTCTGGGGCCAACGTCCTGACTTTC.

As to this clonotype: Sequence at one end of the junction differs from germline and may be a read error. The chain links TRBV6-5 to TRBJ2-7, with 10 bases that match TRBD2. Germline-derived CDR1 and CDR2 are MNHEY and SVGAGI. The CDR3 has 16 amino acids. DNA for the CDR3: TGTGCCAGCAGTCACTCGAGGCCTAGCGGGAGCTACGAGCAGTACTTC. It specifies CASSHSRPSGSYEQYF.

This clonotype was found many times. J is TRBJ2-6 and V is TRBV6-1, with TRBD1 matching 9 bases. The J segment lost 0 bases and the V segment lost 5 bases, leaving 8 bases of the junction unmatched. This CDR3 spans 18 amino acids. Germline CDR1 and CDR2: MNHNS and SASEGT. The DNA of the CDR3 is TGTGCCAGCAGTAGAAACAGGGGGCTTAGCTCTGGGGCCAACGTCCTGACTTTC. Amino acids: CASSRNRGLSSGANVLTF.

This chain uses TRBV4-1 with TRBJ1-2; perhaps TRBD1 as D (6 bases). V dropped 0 bases and J dropped 8 bases, with 13 bases sitting between them. Germline V gene data show CDR1 as MGHRA and CDR2 as YSYEKL. The CDR3 spans 14 residues. CDR3 DNA: TGCGCCAGCAGCCAAGAGCGGGGGGCGGGGGGCTACACCTTC. Protein sequence: CASSQERGAGGYTF.

The sample holds a few counts of this clonotype. The chain has TRBV28 and TRBJ1-5; tentatively, D is TRBD1 (6 bases). The CDR3 is 16 amino acids. V gave up 5 bases and J gave up 3 bases, with 17 bases separating them. Germline values: CDR1 MDHEN, CDR2 SYDVKM. In DNA, the CDR3 is TGTGCCAGCAGTCCCTCCGCGAGGGACATCAATCAGCCCCAGCATTTT. Protein sequence: CASSPSARDINQPQHF. Filled out from reference TRBV28 and TRBJ1-5, the complete variable domain reads DVKVTQSSRYLVKRTGEKVFLECVQDMDHENMFWYRQDPGLGLRLIYFSYDVKMKEKGDIPEGYSVSREKKERFSLILESASTNQTSMYLCASSPSARDINQPQHFGDGTRLSIL.

At least ten counts were recorded for this clonotype. The chain joins TRBV7-2 to TRBJ2-3; possible D gene TRBD1, 6 bases. Germline V gives CDR1 SGHTA, CDR2 FQGNSA. CDR3 length equals 15 residues. Trimming took 3 bases from V and 1 from J, leaving 11 bases between them. CDR3 nucleotides: TGTGCCAGCAGCTTCGACGCAGGGGGCACAGATACGCAGTATTTT. This encodes CASSFDAGGTDTQYF.

A few counts support this clonotype. The V and J genes are TRBV7-9 and TRBJ2-1, with 8 nucleotides matching TRBD1. From germline, CDR1 is SEHNR and CDR2 FQNEAQ (reference sequence). The CDR3 sequence is 15 residues long. After removal of 8 bases from V and 5 bases from J, the junction contained 11 bases not matched to a gene. CDR3 sequence (DNA): TGTGCCAGCGGGGAGACAGGGGATTTAGACAATGAGCAGTTCTTC. This gives the protein CASGETGDLDNEQFF. The full variable domain, with the rest looked up from reference TRBV7-9 and TRBJ2-1, is DTGVSQNPRHKITKRGQNVTFRCDPISEHNRLYWYRQTLGQGPEFLTYFQNEAQLEKSRLLSDRFSAERPKGSFSTLEIQRTEQGDSAMYLCASGETGDLDNEQFFGPGTRLTVL.

This clonotype was detected ten times or more. V is TRBV5-1 and J is TRBJ2-2; TRBD1 or TRBD2 may be the D gene (6 bases each). Per germline, CDR1 SGHRS and CDR2 YFSETQ. With 7 bases removed from V and 3 bases from J, the gap between germline ends came to 22 bases. The CDR3 totals 17 residues. The CDR3 region has the DNA TGCGCCAGCTTTCGCAGCTGGGGGGCCGTGGACACCGGGGAGCTGTTTTTT. Its translation is CASFRSWGAVDTGELFF. Full variable domain (outside the CDR3, taken from reference TRBV5-1 and TRBJ2-2): KAGVTQTPRYLIKTRGQQVTLSCSPISGHRSVSWYQQTPGQGLQFLFEYFSETQRNKGNFPGRFSGRQFSNSRSEMNVSTLELGDSALYLCASFRSWGAVDTGELFFGEGSRLTVL.

V usage is TRBV19 and J usage is TRBJ2-7; D uncertain. Trimming took off 3 bases at V and 9 bases at J, with 15 bases between the two ends. The CDR3 is made up of 13 amino acids. CDR1 and CDR2 (germline): LNHDA, SQIVND (reference sequence). The CDR3 sequence is CASSISRESRQYF. As DNA, the CDR3 is TGTGCCAGTAGTATTAGTCGAGAGTCCCGGCAGTACTTC. Full variable domain (rest looked up from reference TRBV19 and TRBJ2-7): DGGITQSPKYLFRKEGQNVTLSCEQNLNHDAMYWYRQDPGQGLRLIYYSQIVNDFQKGDIAEGYSVSREKKESFPLTVTSAQKNPTAFYLCASSISRESRQYFGPGTRLTVT.

This clonotype was seen at least ten times. The V and J genes are TRBV11-2 and TRBJ2-7, with a tentative D call TRBD1 (6 bases). This CDR3 has 17 amino acids. From germline, CDR1 is SGHAT and CDR2 FQNNGV. Trimming removed 2 bases from V and 6 bases from J, with 23 bases in between. CDR3 DNA: TGTGCCAGCAGCTTAATTCCTTCTTGGACAGATGATGTCGAGCAGTACTTC. It translates to CASSLIPSWTDDVEQYF.

This clonotype was seen many times. The gene calls are TRBV7-9 and TRBJ2-1; TRBD2 matches 10 bases. The CDR3 length is 15 residues. V lost 5 bases to trimming and J lost 8 bases; unmatched junction nucleotides: 9. Per germline, CDR1 SEHNR and CDR2 FQNEAQ (reference sequence). CDR3 protein: CASSPLAGELDEQFF. In nucleotides, the CDR3 is TGTGCCAGCAGCCCTCTAGCGGGAGAACTCGATGAGCAGTTCTTC.

This clonotype has at least ten counts. The chain carries TRBV18 and TRBJ1-5; D not resolved. This CDR3 is built from 15 residues. The V end lost 3 bases, the J end lost 0 bases, and 9 bases lay between the germline ends. Germline V gene sequence: CDR1 KGHSH, CDR2 LQKENI. CDR3 coding DNA: TGTGCCAGCTCACCCGCTGAAGGTAGCAATCAGCCCCAGCATTTT. Encoded protein: CASSPAEGSNQPQHF.

The rearrangement uses TRBV6-6 and TRBJ2-7, with D possibly TRBD1 on 5 matching bases. Germline V CDR1 and CDR2: MNHNY, SVGAGI (reference sequence). Trimming removed 2 bases from V and 2 bases from J, with 13 bases in between. The CDR3 consists of 15 residues. The CDR3 here is CASSYQGKKPYEQYF. The CDR3 DNA reads as TGTGCCAGCAGTTACCAGGGCAAAAAACCCTACGAGCAGTACTTC.

V gene TRBV28 combines with J gene TRBJ1-4; D possibly corresponds to TRBD1 (6 bases). The V gene lost 5 bases and the J gene lost 8 bases, with 12 bases spanning the gap. Germline assignment: CDR1 MDHEN and CDR2 SYDVKM. The CDR3 has 13 residues. The CDR3 protein is CASSQRTAEKLFF. The CDR3 region has the DNA TGTGCCAGCAGTCAACGGACAGCCGAAAAACTGTTTTTT.

This clonotype was counted many times. The chain employs TRBV20-1 and TRBJ1-4, with D unresolved. This CDR3 has 16 amino acids. Trimming shortened V by 5 bases and J by 0 bases, and 16 bases separated the two germline ends. CDR1 and CDR2 from the germline V gene are DFQATT and SNEGSKA (reference sequence). CDR3 protein: CSAPNTTRTTNEKLFF. CDR3 DNA sequence: TGCAGTGCTCCGAACACCACAAGGACAACTAATGAAAAACTGTTTTTT.

This clonotype showed up just a few times. This rearrangement joins TRBV5-5 to TRBJ2-3; the match to TRBD2 covers 10 bases. This CDR3 has 15 amino acids. Losses at the gene ends were 6 bases for V and 2 bases for J; bases not matched to a gene: 6. Germline V gene sequence: CDR1 SGHKS, CDR2 YYEKEE (reference sequence). In DNA form, the CDR3 reads TGTGCCAGCACCTATCTAGCGGGAGCCACAGATACGCAGTATTTT. It specifies CASTYLAGATDTQYF.

This rearrangement joins TRBV12-3 or TRBV12-4 to TRBJ1-4; D not certain. V was clipped by 6 bases and J by 3 bases, with 14 bases between them. This CDR3 comprises 15 residues. In DNA form, the CDR3 reads TGTGCCAGCAGCCTCCACGGTCGTCCTAATGAAAAACTGTTTTTT. Its protein is CASSLHGRPNEKLFF.

The chain couples TRBV27 to TRBJ2-3; D tentatively fits TRBD1 or TRBD2 (5 bases each). This CDR3 has 18 amino acids. CDR1 MNHEY and CDR2 SMNVEV come from the germline V gene (reference sequence). With 1 base removed from V and 0 bases from J, the gap between germline ends came to 17 bases. Written as DNA, the CDR3 is TGTGCCAGCAGTTTATTTCCCGCAGGGACCCTTAGCACAGATACGCAGTATTTT. Residues: CASSLFPAGTLSTDTQYF.

This clonotype was recorded at least ten times. The chain couples TRBV28 to TRBJ1-2; unclear D gene. V shed 3 bases and J shed 8 bases, with 13 bases lying between them. CDR3 length equals 13 residues. The germline CDR1 and CDR2 sequences are MDHEN and SYDVKM. The CDR3 coding sequence is TGTGCCAGCAGTTTCTCCGGGTTTGAAGGCTACACCTTC. Translating it yields CASSFSGFEGYTF.

This clonotype was observed at least ten times. The gene calls are TRBV5-1 and TRBJ1-1, with a possible D match to TRBD1 (5 bases). The V gene lost 3 bases and the J gene lost 0 bases, with 12 bases spanning the gap. CDR1 and CDR2 (germline): SGHRS, YFSETQ. The CDR3 has 15 residues. The CDR3 DNA sequence: TGCGCCAGCAGCTCGACGTTGGACATGAACACTGAAGCTTTCTTT. This codes for CASSSTLDMNTEAFF.

The chain carries TRBV28 and TRBJ1-1, with TRBD1 as a possible D gene (5 bases). V lost 4 bases to trimming and J lost 5 bases, with 17 bases between them. Germline lookup yields CDR1 MDHEN and CDR2 SYDVKM. The CDR3 length is 15 residues. Written as DNA, the CDR3 is TGTGCCAGCAGTTCGGGGGGGGGGGGAGTTACTGAAGCTTTCTTT. Its protein is CASSSGGGGVTEAFF.

This clonotype was seen many times. This chain uses TRBV5-1 with TRBJ2-2; a possible D gene is TRBD1 (6 bases). V dropped 4 bases and J dropped 2 bases, with 12 bases sitting between them. The germline gives CDR1 SGHRS, CDR2 YFSETQ. CDR3 length: 15 amino acids. This CDR3 reads CASSPDRLNTGELFF. Written as DNA, the CDR3 is TGCGCCAGCAGCCCCGACAGGCTTAACACCGGGGAGCTGTTTTTT. Filled out from reference TRBV5-1 and TRBJ2-2, the complete variable domain reads KAGVTQTPRYLIKTRGQQVTLSCSPISGHRSVSWYQQTPGQGLQFLFEYFSETQRNKGNFPGRFSGRQFSNSRSEMNVSTLELGDSALYLCASSPDRLNTGELFFGEGSRLTVL.

This clonotype was recorded a few times. The chain joins TRBV2 to TRBJ1-4, with a possible D match to TRBD1 (5 bases). The CDR3 runs to 15 residues. V gave up 6 bases and J gave up 8 bases, with 19 bases separating them. CDR1 and CDR2 from the germline V gene are SNHLY and FYNNEI. CDR3 region: CASRPSRGWGEKLFF. For the CDR3, the DNA is TGTGCCAGCAGGCCTAGTAGGGGTTGGGGAGAAAAACTGTTTTTT.

This clonotype was picked up many times. The CDR3 reads CASSQEGAGNNEQFF. CDR3 coding DNA: TGTGCCAGCAGCCAAGAAGGGGCAGGAAACAATGAGCAGTTCTTC. This chain connects TRBV3-1 to TRBJ2-1; D possibly corresponds to TRBD1 (5 bases). The V and J ends lost 0 bases and 5 bases respectively, with 11 bases between them. CDR3 length: 15 residues. Germline-derived CDR1 and CDR2 are LGHDT and YNNKEL (reference sequence).

This clonotype was picked up a small number of times. The chain uses TRBV6-2 or TRBV6-3 and TRBJ1-1, with a possible D match to TRBD1 (5 bases). The CDR3 extends over 15 amino acids. CDR1 is MNHEY and CDR2 is SVGEGT in the germline V gene. The V and J ends lost 5 bases and 1 base respectively, with 14 bases between them. The CDR3 loop reads CASSTMGPPNTEAFF. For the CDR3, the DNA is TGTGCCAGCAGTACAATGGGACCCCCGAACACTGAAGCTTTCTTT.

This clonotype was detected a few times. This chain uses TRBV5-1 with TRBJ2-5, with 7 bases lining up with TRBD1. V shed 4 bases, J shed 8 bases, and the junction held 11 bases outside the gene matches. In germline, CDR1 is SGHRS, CDR2 YFSETQ. The CDR3 loop spans 14 amino acids. In DNA form, the CDR3 reads TGCGCCAGCAGCCGGGGACAGCCCCCTTCCACCCAGTACTTC. Encoded protein: CASSRGQPPSTQYF.